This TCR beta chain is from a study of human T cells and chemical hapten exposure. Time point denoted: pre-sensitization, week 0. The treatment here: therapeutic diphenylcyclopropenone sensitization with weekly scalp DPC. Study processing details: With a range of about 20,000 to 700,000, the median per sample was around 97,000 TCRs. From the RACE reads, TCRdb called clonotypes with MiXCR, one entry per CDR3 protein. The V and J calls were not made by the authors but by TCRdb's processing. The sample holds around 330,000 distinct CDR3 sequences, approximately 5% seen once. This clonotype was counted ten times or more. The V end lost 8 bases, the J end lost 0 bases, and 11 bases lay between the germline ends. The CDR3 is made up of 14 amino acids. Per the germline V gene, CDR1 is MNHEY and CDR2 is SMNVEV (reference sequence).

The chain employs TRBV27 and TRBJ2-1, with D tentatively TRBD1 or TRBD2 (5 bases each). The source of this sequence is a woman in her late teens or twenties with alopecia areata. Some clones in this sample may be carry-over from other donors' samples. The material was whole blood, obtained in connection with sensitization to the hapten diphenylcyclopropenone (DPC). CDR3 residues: CASRWGYSYNEQFF. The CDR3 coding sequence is TGTGCCAGCCGTTGGGGGTACTCCTACAATGAGCAGTTCTTC.